This TCR beta chain derives from a study of blood T cell repertoires in COVID-19. Study in general: Italy, Spain and the United States were the sources of the convalescent and acute COVID-19 samples. The analysed material was cDNA or gDNA that came from T cells, B-cell-depleted T cells, or PBMCs.

Per the original data handling: Using reference gene primer amplification, nucleated cell counts were estimated. Some clones are missing from TCRdb's copy, which holds only in-frame ones; the method was immunoSEQ multiplex PCR. V and J calls and clone size follow that table, whereas D and trimming were derived from the DNA. The sample gives 200,000 to 300,000 clones, 75% to 90% of which show up once; less than 10% is in the top ten. The trim removed 4 bases at V and 4 bases at J, leaving 6 bases unmatched. This CDR3 is 14 amino acids long. Germline V gene lookup returns CDR1 SGHRS and CDR2 YFSETQ. Input material: peripheral blood. The V call is TRBV5-1, the J call TRBJ1-2; 8 nucleotides align to TRBD1. This sequence was found in a human donor in a cohort sampled during active COVID-19. In nucleotides, the CDR3 is TGCGCCAGCAGCGAAGGGACAGGAGGCTATGGCTACACCTTC. Translating gives CASSEGTGGYGYTF.